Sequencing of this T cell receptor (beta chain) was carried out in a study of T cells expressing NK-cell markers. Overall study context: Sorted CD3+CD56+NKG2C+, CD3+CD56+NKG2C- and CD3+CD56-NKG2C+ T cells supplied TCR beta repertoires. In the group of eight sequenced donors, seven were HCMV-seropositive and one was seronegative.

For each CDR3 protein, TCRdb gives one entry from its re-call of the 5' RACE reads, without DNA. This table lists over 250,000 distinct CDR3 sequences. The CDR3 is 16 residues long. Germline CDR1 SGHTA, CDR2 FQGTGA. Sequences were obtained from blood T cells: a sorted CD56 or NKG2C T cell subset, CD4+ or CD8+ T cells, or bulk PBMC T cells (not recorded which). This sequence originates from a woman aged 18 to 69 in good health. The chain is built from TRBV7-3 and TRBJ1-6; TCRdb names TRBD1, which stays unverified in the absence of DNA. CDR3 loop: CASSPPPREPNSPLHF.